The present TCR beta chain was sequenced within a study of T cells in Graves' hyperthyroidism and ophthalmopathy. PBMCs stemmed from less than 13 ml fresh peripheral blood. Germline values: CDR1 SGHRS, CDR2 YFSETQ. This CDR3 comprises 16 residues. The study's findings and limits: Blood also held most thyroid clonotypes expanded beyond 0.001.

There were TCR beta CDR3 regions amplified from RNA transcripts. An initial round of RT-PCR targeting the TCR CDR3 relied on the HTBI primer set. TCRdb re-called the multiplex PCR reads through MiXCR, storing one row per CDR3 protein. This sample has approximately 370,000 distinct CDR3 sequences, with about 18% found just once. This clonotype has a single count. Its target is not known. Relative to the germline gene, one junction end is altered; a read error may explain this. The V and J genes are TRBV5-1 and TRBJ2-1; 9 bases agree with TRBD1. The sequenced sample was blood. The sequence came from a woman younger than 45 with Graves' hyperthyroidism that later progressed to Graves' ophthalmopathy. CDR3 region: CANSVSGTGFYNEQFF. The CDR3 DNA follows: TGTGCCAACAGCGTATCCGGGACAGGGTTCTACAATGAGCAGTTCTTC.